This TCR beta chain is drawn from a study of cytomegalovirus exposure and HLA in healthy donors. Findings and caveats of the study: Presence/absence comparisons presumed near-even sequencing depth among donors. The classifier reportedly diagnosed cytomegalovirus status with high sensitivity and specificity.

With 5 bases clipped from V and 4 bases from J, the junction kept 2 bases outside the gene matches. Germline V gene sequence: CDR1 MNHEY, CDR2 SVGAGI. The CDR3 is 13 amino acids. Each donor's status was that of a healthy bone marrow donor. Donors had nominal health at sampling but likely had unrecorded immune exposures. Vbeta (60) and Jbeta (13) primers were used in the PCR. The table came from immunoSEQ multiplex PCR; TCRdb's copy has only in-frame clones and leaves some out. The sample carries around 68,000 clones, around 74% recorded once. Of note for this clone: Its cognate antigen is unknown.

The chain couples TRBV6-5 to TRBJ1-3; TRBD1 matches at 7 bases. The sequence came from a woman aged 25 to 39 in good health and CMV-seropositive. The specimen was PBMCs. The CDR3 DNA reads TGTGCCAGCAGTGTGACAGGGGGAAACACCATATATTTT. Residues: CASSVTGGNTIYF.